This T cell receptor (beta chain) was obtained from a study of cytomegalovirus exposure and HLA in healthy donors. Germline trimming cut 2 bases from V and 8 bases from J; bases unmatched to any gene: 5. Germline lookup yields CDR1 GTSNPN and CDR2 SVGIG (reference sequence). The CDR3 spans 12 residues. General study findings and limits: Sequencing probably produced one cluster of sequence variants that were highly shared. Rare TCR sequences dominated, though some public TCRs recurred in many donors. With DRB1 most and HLA-C fewest, TCR association rates differed between HLA loci in a later analysis.

Note on this clone: The antigen is unknown.

When sampled, the donors appeared nominally healthy, though they likely had unrecorded immune exposures. Amplification used 60 Vbeta primers and 13 Jbeta primers. Data came from immunoSEQ multiplex PCR; TCRdb stores just in-frame clones and leaves some out. The sample includes over 100,000 clones, approximately 78% of them seen just once. The sequence was collected from a woman between 50 and 59 years old in good health and CMV-seropositive. This rearrangement joins TRBV30 to TRBJ2-7; 8 bases agree with TRBD1. What was sequenced was PBMCs. CDR3 nucleotide sequence: TGTGCCTGGAGTAAGACAGGGGTGCAGCAGTACTTC. Protein sequence: CAWSKTGVQQYF.